The 26 T cell receptor beta chains below all came from one sample that was sequenced in a study of shared clonotypes between healthy human individuals. The protocol was immunoSEQ multiplex PCR, while the TCRdb copy is restricted to in-frame clones and leaves out a portion. Counted here are around 500,000 clones, roughly 83% occurring once; the ten biggest clones make up less than 15%. Specimen: PBMCs. These receptors all come from a woman aged 40 to 55 in good health. Some clones in this sample may be carry-over from other donors' samples.

This chain joins TRBV7-2 and TRBJ2-3, with unresolved D. CDR1 and CDR2 from the germline V gene are SGHTA and FQGNSA. The V gene lost 3 bases and the J gene lost 5 bases, with 6 bases spanning the gap. This CDR3 has 12 residues. This CDR3 is CASSLWGDTQYF. The CDR3 bases are TGTGCCAGCAGCTTGTGGGGAGATACGCAGTATTTT.

The rearrangement uses TRBV7-9 and TRBJ1-1; D is unclear. Trimming left V 4 bases short and J 6 bases short, with 9 bases between. CDR3 size: 12 residues. Germline CDR1 SEHNR, CDR2 FQNEAQ (reference sequence). CDR3 bases: TGTGCCAGCAGCTCGGGGTCGGCTGAAGCTTTCTTT. Protein sequence: CASSSGSAEAFF.

The rearrangement links TRBV5-4 to TRBJ2-5; the match to TRBD1 covers 7 bases. V gave up 4 bases and J gave up 2 bases; unmatched junction bases: 11. The germline CDR1 and CDR2 sequences are SGHNT and YYREEE (reference sequence). The CDR3 covers 16 residues. The CDR3 DNA sequence: TGTGCCAGCAGCGGGGACCGGGCAGGGGGTCAAGAGACCCAGTACTTC. Translating it yields CASSGDRAGGQETQYF.

The CDR3 reads CALTLSYNEQFF. DNA for the CDR3: TGTGCCTTGACACTTTCCTACAATGAGCAGTTCTTC. The chain joins TRBV30 to TRBJ2-1, with D uncertain. Germline lookup yields CDR1 GTSNPN and CDR2 SVGIG (reference sequence). Trimming shortened V by 7 bases and J by 1 base, and 8 bases separated the two germline ends. The CDR3 extends over 12 amino acids.

The chain combines TRBV28 with TRBJ1-4, with 9 bases aligning to TRBD1. The CDR3 has 14 amino acids. V shed 4 bases and J 7 bases; nucleotides not matched to a gene: 4. In germline, CDR1 is MDHEN, CDR2 SYDVKM. The CDR3 coding sequence is TGTGCCAGCAGTTATAGACAGGGGGGTGAAAAACTGTTTTTT. Translating gives CASSYRQGGEKLFF.

The V gene is TRBV29-1, the J gene TRBJ2-3; no firm D call. Germline assignment: CDR1 SQVTM and CDR2 ANQGSEA. The CDR3 sequence is 13 residues long. V shed 4 bases and J shed 5 bases, with 13 bases lying between them. The CDR3 here is CSVVGRSRDTQYF. In DNA form, the CDR3 reads TGCAGCGTTGTGGGCAGGTCGCGAGATACGCAGTATTTT.

This clone was counted between two and nine times. This rearrangement joins TRBV18 to TRBJ1-1; 7 bases fit TRBD1. Germline values: CDR1 KGHSH, CDR2 LQKENI. This CDR3 is built from 16 residues. Trimming cost V 3 bases and J 1 base; bases outside gene matches: 8. The CDR3 nucleotides are TGTGCCAGCTCACCTCCCCTCCGGGACAGGAACACTGAAGCTTTCTTT. This encodes CASSPPLRDRNTEAFF.

This clone turned up a few times. CDR3 in DNA: TGTGCCAGCAGCTTGCAAGGGGCAGAGACCCAGTACTTC. It translates to CASSLQGAETQYF. The rearrangement links TRBV5-4 to TRBJ2-5; possibly TRBD1 for D (5 bases). The germline CDR1 and CDR2 sequences are SGHNT and YYREEE (reference sequence). This CDR3 is 13 amino acids long. V lost 1 base and J 4 bases, leaving 8 bases between the germline ends.

The chain uses TRBV19 and TRBJ2-7; 8 nucleotides match TRBD2. The CDR3 has 14 amino acids. V shed 5 bases and J 5 bases; nucleotides not matched to a gene: 8. The germline gives CDR1 LNHDA, CDR2 SQIVND (reference sequence). The CDR3 region has the DNA TGTGCCAGTAGTCAACAGACTAGCGTCGACGAGCAGTACTTC. Its protein is CASSQQTSVDEQYF.

This clone was detected only once. This sequence joins TRBV5-1 and TRBJ2-3, with D perhaps assigned TRBD1 or TRBD2 (5 bases each). The CDR3 runs to 15 residues. Germline V gene sequence: CDR1 SGHRS, CDR2 YFSETQ. V was clipped by 1 base and J by 2 bases, with 11 bases between them. CDR3 amino acids: CASSLYLGDTDTQYF. The CDR3 coding sequence is TGCGCCAGCAGCTTGTATTTGGGGGACACAGATACGCAGTATTTT.

This chain uses TRBV5-4 with TRBJ1-3; D may be TRBD1 (6 bases). Trimming stripped 3 bases from V and 4 bases from J, with 20 bases between. The CDR3 loop spans 17 amino acids. Per germline, CDR1 SGHNT and CDR2 YYREEE (reference sequence). CDR3: CASSSFLAGARGNTIYF. As DNA, the CDR3 is TGTGCCAGCAGCTCGTTCCTCGCGGGGGCGAGAGGAAACACCATATATTTT.

The gene calls are TRBV9 and TRBJ2-7, with TRBD2 matching 8 bases. The CDR3 is 11 amino acids. With 3 bases clipped from V and 12 bases from J, the junction kept 5 bases outside the gene matches. Germline CDR1 is SGDLS and CDR2 is YYNGEE. The CDR3 DNA reads as TGTGCCAGCAGCGCTGGGACTAGGCTGTACTTC. Its translation is CASSAGTRLYF.

The rearrangement joins TRBV10-1 to TRBJ2-7; no clear D. V dropped 0 bases and J dropped 10 bases, with 19 bases sitting between them. The length of the CDR3 is 15 residues. CDR1 WNHNN and CDR2 SYGVQD come from the germline V gene (reference sequence). The CDR3 coding sequence is TGCGCCAGCAGTGAGTCAGAACAGCGCAGTACGAAACAGTACTTC. Translated, it gives CASSESEQRSTKQYF.

V and J are TRBV5-6 and TRBJ2-3, with a weak D call TRBD2 (6 bases). Trimming left V 4 bases short and J 2 bases short, with 11 bases between. This CDR3 spans 14 amino acids. CDR1 is SGHDT, CDR2 YYEEEE, per germline. The CDR3 region has the DNA TGTGCCAGCAGCCCCGGGAGATACACAGATACGCAGTATTTT. This gives the protein CASSPGRYTDTQYF.

The chain combines TRBV7-8 with TRBJ2-6, with TRBD1 matching 8 bases. This CDR3 is 18 amino acids long. V lost 5 bases and J lost 0; bases outside the gene matches: 9. Germline CDR1 SGHVS, CDR2 FQNEAQ. The CDR3 here is CASSRGQGSPSGANVLTF. DNA of the CDR3: TGTGCCAGCAGCCGCGGACAGGGTAGTCCCTCTGGGGCCAACGTCCTGACTTTC.

The chain recombines TRBV5-4 with TRBJ1-1; D uncertain. Germline CDR1 SGHNT, CDR2 YYREEE (reference sequence). Deletions cut 0 bases from V and 1 base from J, with 4 bases between. This CDR3 comprises 13 residues. CDR3 sequence reads: CASSLDQNTEAFF. CDR3 nucleotide sequence: TGTGCCAGCAGCTTGGACCAGAACACTGAAGCTTTCTTT.

V and J are TRBV19 and TRBJ1-5; D gene ambiguous. V gave up 4 bases and J gave up 3 bases, with 4 bases separating them. Germline V gene lookup returns CDR1 LNHDA and CDR2 SQIVND (reference sequence). This CDR3 comprises 12 residues. The CDR3: CASSKPNQPQHF. In DNA form, the CDR3 reads TGTGCCAGTAGTAAACCCAATCAGCCCCAGCATTTT.

In this sample, this clone turned up many times. V gene TRBV15 combines with J gene TRBJ1-2; D is possibly TRBD1 (5 bases). CDR1 is LNHNV and CDR2 is YYDKDF in the germline V gene (reference sequence). The CDR3 consists of 13 residues. V was cut by 0 bases and J by 6 bases, with 8 bases left in between. The CDR3 is CATSREGTDGYTF. In DNA, the CDR3 is TGTGCCACCAGCAGAGAAGGGACGGATGGCTACACCTTC. Looking up the rest from reference TRBV15 and TRBJ1-2 gives the full variable domain: DAMVIQNPRYQVTQFGKPVTLSCSQTLNHNVMYWYQQKSSQAPKLLFHYYDKDFNNEADTPDNFQSRRPNTSFCFLDIRSPGLGDTAMYLCATSREGTDGYTFGSGTRLTVV.

The rearrangement uses TRBV28 and TRBJ2-3, with D possibly TRBD1 on 6 matching bases. Looked up from germline, CDR1 is MDHEN and CDR2 is SYDVKM. The CDR3 runs to 13 residues. The V end lost 10 bases, the J end lost 2 bases, and 13 bases lay between the germline ends. CDR3 nucleotides: TGTGCCATCCTCGGACAGATCACAGATACGCAGTATTTT. Translated: CAILGQITDTQYF.

Many counts were recorded for this clone. V and J are TRBV5-4 and TRBJ1-2; D is perhaps TRBD1 (6 bases). Germline V gene lookup returns CDR1 SGHNT and CDR2 YYREEE (reference sequence). The V end was cut by 0 bases, the J end by 3 bases, with 12 bases between. CDR3 length: 15 residues. The CDR3 loop is CASSLARKGDYGYTF. For the CDR3, the DNA is TGTGCCAGCAGCTTGGCCCGGAAGGGGGACTATGGCTACACCTTC.

This chain joins TRBV6-5 and TRBJ1-1, with D perhaps matching TRBD1 (6 bases). The CDR3 is 14 amino acids. Trimming took off 5 bases at V and 5 bases at J, with 15 bases between the two ends. Germline V lookup: CDR1 MNHEY, CDR2 SVGAGI. The CDR3 region is CASSAPQGRTEAFF. The CDR3 DNA reads as TGTGCCAGCAGTGCCCCGCAGGGGAGGACTGAAGCTTTCTTT.

In DNA, the CDR3 is TGCGCCAGCAGCCAACGCGGGAGGGAGCACGAGCAGTACTTC. Its protein product is CASSQRGREHEQYF. The chain carries TRBV4-1 and TRBJ2-5, with 9 positions matching TRBD2. The J call may not be correct, given that the DNA end is closer to TRBJ2-7. The CDR3 length is 14 residues. Germline V gives CDR1 MGHRA, CDR2 YSYEKL.

This clone showed up just once. This sequence joins TRBV28 and TRBJ2-7; weak D call: TRBD1 (6 bases). The V and J ends lost 2 bases and 0 bases respectively, with 11 bases between them. The V gene's germline CDR1 is MDHEN and CDR2 SYDVKM. The length of the CDR3 is 15 residues. CDR3 nucleotide sequence: TGTGCCAGCAGTTTAGTCCCGGACAGCTCCTACGAGCAGTACTTC. Translated: CASSLVPDSSYEQYF.

CDR3 residues: CASNPYRGTGEFNGQYF. CDR3 in DNA: TGTGCCAGCAACCCTTACCGCGGGACAGGGGAATTTAATGGGCAGTACTTC. V is TRBV28 and J is TRBJ2-7, with TRBD1 identical over 10 bases. Per the germline V gene, CDR1 is MDHEN and CDR2 is SYDVKM. The CDR3 sequence is 17 residues long. Trimming cost V 7 bases and J 9 bases; bases outside gene matches: 21.

Notes on this clone: The junction does not match germline at one end; this may be a read error. V and J are TRBV5-6 and TRBJ2-7; perhaps TRBD1 as D (6 bases). Germline CDR1 and CDR2: SGHDT and YYEEEE. This CDR3 comprises 12 residues. The CDR3 region is CASSFVFGQPIF. The CDR3, as DNA: TGTGCCAGCAGCTTTGTTTTCGGACAGCCTATATTC. Full variable domain (missing parts from reference TRBV5-6 and TRBJ2-7): DAGVTQSPTHLIKTRGQQVTLRCSPKSGHDTVSWYQQALGQGPQFIFQYYEEEERQRGNFPDRFSGHQFPNYSSELNVNALLLGDSALYLCASSFVFGQPIFGPGTRLTVT.

The V call is TRBV5-4, the J call TRBJ1-4; 9 positions agree with TRBD1. This CDR3 is built from 13 residues. Germline V gene lookup returns CDR1 SGHNT and CDR2 YYREEE (reference sequence). V trimming: 3 bases; J trimming: 7 bases; junction bases outside the gene matches: 1. CDR3 region: CASSWGQGEKLFF. The CDR3, as DNA: TGTGCCAGCAGCTGGGGACAGGGTGAAAAACTGTTTTTT. The variable domain in full, with the rest retrieved from reference TRBV5-4 and TRBJ1-4, is ETGVTQSPTHLIKTRGQQVTLRCSSQSGHNTVSWYQQALGQGPQFIFQYYREEENGRGNFPPRFSGLQFPNYSSELNVNALELDDSALYLCASSWGQGEKLFFGSGTQLSVL.